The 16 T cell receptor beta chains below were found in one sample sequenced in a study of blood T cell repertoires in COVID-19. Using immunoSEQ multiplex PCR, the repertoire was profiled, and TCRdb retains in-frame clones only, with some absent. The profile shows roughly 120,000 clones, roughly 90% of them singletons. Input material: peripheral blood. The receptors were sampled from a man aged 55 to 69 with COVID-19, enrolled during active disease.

CDR3 DNA sequence: TGTGCCAGCACCGGGACAGTCACAGATACGCAGTATTTT. Residues: CASTGTVTDTQYF. The chain uses TRBV12-3 or TRBV12-4 and TRBJ2-3; 7 nucleotides agree with TRBD1. Germline trimming cut 7 bases from V and 2 bases from J; bases unmatched to any gene: 3. The CDR3 totals 13 residues.

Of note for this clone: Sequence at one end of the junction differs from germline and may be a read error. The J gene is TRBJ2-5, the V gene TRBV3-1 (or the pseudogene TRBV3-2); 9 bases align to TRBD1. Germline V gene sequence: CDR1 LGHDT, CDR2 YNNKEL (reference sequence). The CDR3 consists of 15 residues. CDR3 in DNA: TGTGCCAGCAGCCATTCGGGACAGGGCGGCGAGACCCAATACTTC. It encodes CASSHSGQGGETQYF.

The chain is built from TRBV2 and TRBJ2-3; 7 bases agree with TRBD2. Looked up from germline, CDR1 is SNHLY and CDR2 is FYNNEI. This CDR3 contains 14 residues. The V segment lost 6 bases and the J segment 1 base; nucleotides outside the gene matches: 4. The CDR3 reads CASSSSGGTDTQYF. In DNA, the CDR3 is TGTGCCAGCAGCTCGAGCGGGGGCACAGATACGCAGTATTTT.

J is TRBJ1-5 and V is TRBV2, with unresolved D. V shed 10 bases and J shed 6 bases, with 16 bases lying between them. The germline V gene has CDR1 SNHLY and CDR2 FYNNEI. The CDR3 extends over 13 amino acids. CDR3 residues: CATLRRVGQPQHF. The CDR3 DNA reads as TGTGCCACCCTCCGGAGGGTAGGTCAGCCCCAGCATTTT. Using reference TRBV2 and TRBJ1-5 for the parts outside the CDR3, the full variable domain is EPEVTQTPSHQVTQMGQEVILRCVPISNHLYFYWYRQILGQKVEFLVSFYNNEISEKSEIFDDQFSVERPDGSNFTLKIRSTKLEDSAMYFCATLRRVGQPQHFGDGTRLSIL.

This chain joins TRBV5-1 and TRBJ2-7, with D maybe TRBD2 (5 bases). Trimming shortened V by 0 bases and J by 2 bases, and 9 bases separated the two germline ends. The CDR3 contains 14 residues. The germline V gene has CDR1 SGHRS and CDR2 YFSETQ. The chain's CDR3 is CASSLARETYEQYF. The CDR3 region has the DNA TGCGCCAGCAGCTTGGCTAGGGAGACCTACGAGCAGTACTTC.

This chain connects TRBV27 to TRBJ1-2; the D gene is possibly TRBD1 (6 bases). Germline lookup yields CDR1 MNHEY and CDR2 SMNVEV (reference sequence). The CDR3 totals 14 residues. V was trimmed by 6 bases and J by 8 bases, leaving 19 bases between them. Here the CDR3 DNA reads TGTGCCAGCAGAACACAGGGAGCTTTAGGGGGCTACACCTTC. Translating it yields CASRTQGALGGYTF.

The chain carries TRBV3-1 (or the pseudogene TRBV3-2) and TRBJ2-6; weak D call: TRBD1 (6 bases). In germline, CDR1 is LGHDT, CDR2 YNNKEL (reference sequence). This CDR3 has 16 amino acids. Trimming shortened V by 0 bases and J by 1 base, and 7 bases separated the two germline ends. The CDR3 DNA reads TGTGCCAGCAGCCAAGAAAGGGGGTCTGGGGCCAACGTCCTGACTTTC. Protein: CASSQERGSGANVLTF.

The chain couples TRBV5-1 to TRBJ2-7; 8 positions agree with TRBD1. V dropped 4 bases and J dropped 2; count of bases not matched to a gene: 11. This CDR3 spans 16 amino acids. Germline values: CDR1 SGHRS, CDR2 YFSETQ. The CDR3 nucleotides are TGCGCCAGCAGCCCGGGCCGGGACAGGCGTACCTACGAGCAGTACTTC. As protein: CASSPGRDRRTYEQYF.

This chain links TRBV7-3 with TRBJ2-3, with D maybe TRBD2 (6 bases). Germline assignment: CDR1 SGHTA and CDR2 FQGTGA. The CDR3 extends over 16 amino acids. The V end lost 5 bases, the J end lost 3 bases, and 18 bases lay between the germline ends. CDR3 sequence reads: CASSPGREIQTDTQYF. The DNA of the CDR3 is TGTGCCAGCAGCCCTGGACGGGAGATTCAGACAGATACGCAGTATTTT.

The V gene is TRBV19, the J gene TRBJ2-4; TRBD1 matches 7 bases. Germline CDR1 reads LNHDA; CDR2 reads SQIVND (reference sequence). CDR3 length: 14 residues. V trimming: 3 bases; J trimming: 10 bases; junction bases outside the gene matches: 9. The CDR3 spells CASSIRNRGGIQYF. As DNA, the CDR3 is TGTGCCAGTAGTATTAGGAACAGGGGTGGAATTCAGTACTTC.

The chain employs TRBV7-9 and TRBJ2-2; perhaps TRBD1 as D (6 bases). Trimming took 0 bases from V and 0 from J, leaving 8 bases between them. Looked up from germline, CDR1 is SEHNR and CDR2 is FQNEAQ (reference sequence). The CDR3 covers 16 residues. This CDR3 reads CASSLAGTTNTGELFF. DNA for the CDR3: TGTGCCAGCAGCTTAGCGGGGACAACGAACACCGGGGAGCTGTTTTTT.

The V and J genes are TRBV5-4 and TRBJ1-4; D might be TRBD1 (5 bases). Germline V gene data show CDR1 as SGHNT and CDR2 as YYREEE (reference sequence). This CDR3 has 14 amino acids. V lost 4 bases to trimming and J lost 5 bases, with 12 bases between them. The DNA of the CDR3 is TGTGCCAGCAGCCCCGGGGGGGGGAATGAAAAACTGTTTTTT. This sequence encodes CASSPGGGNEKLFF.

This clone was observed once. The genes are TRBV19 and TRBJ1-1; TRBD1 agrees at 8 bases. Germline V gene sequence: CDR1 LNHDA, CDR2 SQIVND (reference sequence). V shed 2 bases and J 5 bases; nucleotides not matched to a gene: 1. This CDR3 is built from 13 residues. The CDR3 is CASSIYRGTEAFF. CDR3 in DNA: TGTGCCAGTAGTATATACAGGGGGACTGAAGCTTTCTTT.

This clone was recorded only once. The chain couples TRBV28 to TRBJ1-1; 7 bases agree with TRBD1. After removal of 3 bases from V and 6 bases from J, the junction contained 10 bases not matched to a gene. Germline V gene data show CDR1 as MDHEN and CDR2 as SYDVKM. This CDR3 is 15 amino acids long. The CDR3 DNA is TGTGCCAGCAGTTTCCCCGGAAGGGGGCGGCCTGAAGCTTTCTTT. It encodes CASSFPGRGRPEAFF. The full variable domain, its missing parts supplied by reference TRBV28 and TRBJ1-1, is DVKVTQSSRYLVKRTGEKVFLECVQDMDHENMFWYRQDPGLGLRLIYFSYDVKMKEKGDIPEGYSVSREKKERFSLILESASTNQTSMYLCASSFPGRGRPEAFFGQGTRLTVV.

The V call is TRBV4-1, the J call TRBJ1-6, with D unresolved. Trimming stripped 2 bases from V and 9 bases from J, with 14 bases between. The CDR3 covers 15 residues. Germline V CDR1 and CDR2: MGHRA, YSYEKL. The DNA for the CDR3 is TGCGCCAGCAGCCAACAAGGAACCGGGAGTTCACCCCTCCACTTT. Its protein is CASSQQGTGSSPLHF.

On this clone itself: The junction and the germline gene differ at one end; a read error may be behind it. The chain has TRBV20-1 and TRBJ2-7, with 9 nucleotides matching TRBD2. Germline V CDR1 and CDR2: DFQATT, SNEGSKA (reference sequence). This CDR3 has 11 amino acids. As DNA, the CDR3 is TGTAGGCGGGAGGGCTCCTACGAGCAGTACTTC. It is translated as CRREGSYEQYF.